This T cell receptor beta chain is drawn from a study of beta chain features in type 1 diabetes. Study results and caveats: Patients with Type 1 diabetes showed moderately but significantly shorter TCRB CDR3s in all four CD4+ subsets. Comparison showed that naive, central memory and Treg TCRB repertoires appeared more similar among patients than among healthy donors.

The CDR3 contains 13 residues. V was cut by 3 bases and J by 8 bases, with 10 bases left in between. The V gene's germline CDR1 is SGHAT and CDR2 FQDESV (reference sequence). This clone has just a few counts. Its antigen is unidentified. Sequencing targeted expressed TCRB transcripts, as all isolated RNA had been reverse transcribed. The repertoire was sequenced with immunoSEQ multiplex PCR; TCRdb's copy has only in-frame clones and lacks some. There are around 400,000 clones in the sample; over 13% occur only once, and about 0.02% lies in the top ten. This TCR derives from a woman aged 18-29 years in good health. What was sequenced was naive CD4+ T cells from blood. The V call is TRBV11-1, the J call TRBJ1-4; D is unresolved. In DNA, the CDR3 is TGTGCCAGCAGCTTTGCGGGCCCGGAAAAACTGTTTTTT. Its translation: CASSFAGPEKLFF.